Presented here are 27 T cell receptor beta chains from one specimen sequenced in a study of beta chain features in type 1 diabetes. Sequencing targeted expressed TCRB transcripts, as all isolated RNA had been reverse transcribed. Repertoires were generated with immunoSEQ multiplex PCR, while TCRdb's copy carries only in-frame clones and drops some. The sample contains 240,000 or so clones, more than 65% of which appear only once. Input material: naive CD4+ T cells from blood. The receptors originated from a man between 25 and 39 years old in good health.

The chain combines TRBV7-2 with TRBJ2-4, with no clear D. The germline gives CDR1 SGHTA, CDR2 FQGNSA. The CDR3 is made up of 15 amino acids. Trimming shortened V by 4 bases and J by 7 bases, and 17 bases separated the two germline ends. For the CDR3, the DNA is TGTGCCAGCAGCTCTCCGACTGGTGATCGGAACATTCAGTACTTC. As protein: CASSSPTGDRNIQYF.

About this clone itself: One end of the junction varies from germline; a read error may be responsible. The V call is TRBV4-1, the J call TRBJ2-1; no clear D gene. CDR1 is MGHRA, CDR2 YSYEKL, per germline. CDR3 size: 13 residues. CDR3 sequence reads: CASSRDTWNGQFF. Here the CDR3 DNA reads TGCGCCAGCAGTCGAGATACTTGGAATGGGCAGTTCTTC.

The CDR3 nucleotides are TGTGCCAGCAGTCGGACAGGGGGAATCGAGCAGTACTTC. Translating gives CASSRTGGIEQYF. V gene TRBV27 combines with J gene TRBJ2-7, with TRBD1 matching over 10 bases. CDR3 length equals 13 residues. Germline V gene sequence: CDR1 MNHEY, CDR2 SMNVEV (reference sequence). Losses at the gene ends were 5 bases for V and 6 bases for J; bases not matched to a gene: 4.

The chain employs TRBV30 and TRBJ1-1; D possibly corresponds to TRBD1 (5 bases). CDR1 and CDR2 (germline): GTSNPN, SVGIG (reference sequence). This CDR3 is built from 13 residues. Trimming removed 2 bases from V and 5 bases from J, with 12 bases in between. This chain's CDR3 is CAWSRARGTEAFF. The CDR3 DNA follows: TGTGCCTGGAGTAGGGCCCGGGGGACTGAAGCTTTCTTT.

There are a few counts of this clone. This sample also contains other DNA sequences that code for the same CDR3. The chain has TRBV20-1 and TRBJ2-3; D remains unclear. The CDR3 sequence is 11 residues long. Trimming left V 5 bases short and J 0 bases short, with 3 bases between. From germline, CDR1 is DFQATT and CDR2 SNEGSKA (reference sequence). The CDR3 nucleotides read TGCAGTGCTGGAAGCACAGATACGCAGTATTTT. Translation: CSAGSTDTQYF.

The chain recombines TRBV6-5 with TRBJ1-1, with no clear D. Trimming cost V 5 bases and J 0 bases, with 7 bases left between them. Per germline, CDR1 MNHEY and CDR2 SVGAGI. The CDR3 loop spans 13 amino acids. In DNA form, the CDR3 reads TGTGCCAGCAGTGAACGGATGAACACTGAAGCTTTCTTT. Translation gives CASSERMNTEAFF.

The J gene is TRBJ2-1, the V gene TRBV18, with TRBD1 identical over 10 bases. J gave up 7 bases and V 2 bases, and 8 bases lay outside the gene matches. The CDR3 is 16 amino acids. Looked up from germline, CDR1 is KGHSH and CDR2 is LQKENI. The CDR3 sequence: CASSPSPGTGVNEQFF. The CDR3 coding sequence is TGTGCCAGCTCACCATCTCCCGGGACAGGGGTTAATGAGCAGTTCTTC. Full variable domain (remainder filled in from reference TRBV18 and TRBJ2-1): NAGVMQNPRHLVRRRGQEARLRCSPMKGHSHVYWYRQLPEEGLKFMVYLQKENIIDESGMPKERFSAEFPKEGPSILRIQQVVRGDSAAYFCASSPSPGTGVNEQFFGPGTRLTVL.

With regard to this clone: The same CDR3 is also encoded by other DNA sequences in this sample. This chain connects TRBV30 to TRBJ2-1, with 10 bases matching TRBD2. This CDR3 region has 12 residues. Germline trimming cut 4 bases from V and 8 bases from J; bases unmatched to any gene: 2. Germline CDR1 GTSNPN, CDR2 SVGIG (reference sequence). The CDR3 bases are TGTGCCTGGACTAGCGGGAGACATGAGCAGTTCTTC. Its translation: CAWTSGRHEQFF.

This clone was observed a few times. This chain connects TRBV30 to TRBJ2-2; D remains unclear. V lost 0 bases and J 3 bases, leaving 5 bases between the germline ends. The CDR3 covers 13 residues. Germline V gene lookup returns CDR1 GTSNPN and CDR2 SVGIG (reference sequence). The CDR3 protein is CAWSVLDTGELFF. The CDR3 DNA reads TGTGCCTGGAGTGTACTGGACACCGGGGAGCTGTTTTTT.

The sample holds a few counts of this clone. CDR3 nucleotides: TGTGCCAGCAGCCGGACAGGCGTGGAGACCCAGTACTTC. Residues: CASSRTGVETQYF. The V call is TRBV4-2, the J call TRBJ2-5; the match to TRBD1 covers 7 bases. The CDR3 has 13 amino acids. In germline, CDR1 is LGHNA, CDR2 YNFKEQ. V lost 4 bases, J lost 5 bases, and 4 bases stayed unmatched.

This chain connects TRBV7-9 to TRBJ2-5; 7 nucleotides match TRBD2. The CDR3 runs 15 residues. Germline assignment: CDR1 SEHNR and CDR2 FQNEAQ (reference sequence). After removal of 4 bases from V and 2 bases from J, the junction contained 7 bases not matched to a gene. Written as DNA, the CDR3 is TGTGCCAGCAGCTGGGTGATTAGCGGGCAAGAGACCCAGTACTTC. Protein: CASSWVISGQETQYF.

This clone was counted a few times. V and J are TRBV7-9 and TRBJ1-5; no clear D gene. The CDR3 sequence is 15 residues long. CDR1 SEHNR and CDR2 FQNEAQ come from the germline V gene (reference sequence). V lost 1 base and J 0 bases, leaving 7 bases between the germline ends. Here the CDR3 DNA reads TGTGCCAGCAGCTTAGGTCCTTATAGCAATCAGCCCCAGCATTTT. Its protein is CASSLGPYSNQPQHF.

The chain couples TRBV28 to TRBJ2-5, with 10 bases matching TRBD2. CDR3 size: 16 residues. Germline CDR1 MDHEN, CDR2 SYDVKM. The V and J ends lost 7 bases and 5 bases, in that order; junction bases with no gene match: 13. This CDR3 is CASNLGLAGVRETQYF. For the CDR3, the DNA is TGTGCCAGCAACCTCGGGCTAGCGGGAGTCAGGGAGACCCAGTACTTC.

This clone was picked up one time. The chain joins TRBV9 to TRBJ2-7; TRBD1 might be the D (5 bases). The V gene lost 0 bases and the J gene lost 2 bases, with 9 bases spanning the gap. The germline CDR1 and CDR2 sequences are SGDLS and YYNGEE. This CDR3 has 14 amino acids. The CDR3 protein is CASSVAPGTYEQYF. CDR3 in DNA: TGTGCCAGCAGCGTAGCCCCAGGGACCTACGAGCAGTACTTC.

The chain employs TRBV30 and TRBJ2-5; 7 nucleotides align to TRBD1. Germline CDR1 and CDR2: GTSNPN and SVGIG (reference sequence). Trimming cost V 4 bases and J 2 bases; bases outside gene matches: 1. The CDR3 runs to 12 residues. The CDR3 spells CAWTQGQETQYF. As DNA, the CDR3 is TGTGCCTGGACACAGGGGCAAGAGACCCAGTACTTC.

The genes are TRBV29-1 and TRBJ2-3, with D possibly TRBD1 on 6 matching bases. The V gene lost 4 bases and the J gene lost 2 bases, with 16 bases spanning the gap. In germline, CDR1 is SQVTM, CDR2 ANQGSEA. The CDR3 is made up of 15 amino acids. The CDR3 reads CSVAWGLGATDTQYF. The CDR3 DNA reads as TGCAGCGTTGCATGGGGGTTGGGGGCCACAGATACGCAGTATTTT.

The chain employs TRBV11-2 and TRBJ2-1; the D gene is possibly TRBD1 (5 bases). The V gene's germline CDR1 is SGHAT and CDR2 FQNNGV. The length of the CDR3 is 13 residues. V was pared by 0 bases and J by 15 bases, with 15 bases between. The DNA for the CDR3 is TGTGCCAGCAGCTTAGATCTGAGACAGAAAGGGTTCTTC. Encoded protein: CASSLDLRQKGFF. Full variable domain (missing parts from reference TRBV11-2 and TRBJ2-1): EAGVAQSPRYKIIEKRQSVAFWCNPISGHATLYWYQQILGQGPKLLIQFQNNGVVDDSQLPKDRFSAERLKGVDSTLKIQPAKLEDSAVYLCASSLDLRQKGFFGPGTRLTVL.

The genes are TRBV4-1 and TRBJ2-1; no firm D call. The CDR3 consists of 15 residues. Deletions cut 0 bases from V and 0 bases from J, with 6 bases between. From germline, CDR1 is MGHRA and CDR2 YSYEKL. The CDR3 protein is CASSQDISSYNEQFF. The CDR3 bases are TGCGCCAGCAGCCAAGACATCAGCTCCTACAATGAGCAGTTCTTC.

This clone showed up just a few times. The CDR3 region is CSVDDGGETQYF. Written as DNA, the CDR3 is TGCAGCGTTGATGATGGCGGAGAGACCCAGTACTTC. The J gene is TRBJ2-5, the V gene TRBV29-1; D is ambiguous. V gave up 3 bases and J gave up 4 bases, with 9 bases separating them. Germline values: CDR1 SQVTM, CDR2 ANQGSEA. The CDR3 extends over 12 amino acids.

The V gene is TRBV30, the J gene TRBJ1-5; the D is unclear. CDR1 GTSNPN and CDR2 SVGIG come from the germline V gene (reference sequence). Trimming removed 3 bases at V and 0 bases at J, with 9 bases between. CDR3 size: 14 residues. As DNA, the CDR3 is TGTGCCTGGAGCGGTGTGAATAGCAATCAGCCCCAGCATTTT. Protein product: CAWSGVNSNQPQHF.

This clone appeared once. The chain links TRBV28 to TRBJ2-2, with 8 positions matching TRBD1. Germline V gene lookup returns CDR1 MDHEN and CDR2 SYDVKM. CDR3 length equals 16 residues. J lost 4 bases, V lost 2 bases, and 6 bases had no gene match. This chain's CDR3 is CASSLTDRVGTGELFF. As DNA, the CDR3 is TGTGCCAGCAGTTTAACGGACAGGGTGGGCACCGGGGAGCTGTTTTTT.

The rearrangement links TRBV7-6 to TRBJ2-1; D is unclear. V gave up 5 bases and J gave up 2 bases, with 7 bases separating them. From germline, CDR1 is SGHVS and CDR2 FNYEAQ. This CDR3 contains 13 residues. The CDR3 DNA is TGTGCCAGCAGCGCCTCACCCTACAATGAGCAGTTCTTC. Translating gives CASSASPYNEQFF.

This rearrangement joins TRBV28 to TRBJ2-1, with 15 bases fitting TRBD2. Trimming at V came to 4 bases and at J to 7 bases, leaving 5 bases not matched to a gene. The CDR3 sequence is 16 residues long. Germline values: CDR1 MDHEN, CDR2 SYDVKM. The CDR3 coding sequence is TGTGCCAGCAGTTCCCCGGGACTAGCGGGAGGAAATGAGCAGTTCTTC. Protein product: CASSSPGLAGGNEQFF.

The CDR3, as DNA: TGTGCCAGCAGCCGAGGACAGGCCACAGATACGCAGTATTTT. Translated: CASSRGQATDTQYF. The V and J genes are TRBV7-2 and TRBJ2-3; 7 bases are a match to TRBD1. V trimming: 5 bases; J trimming: 2 bases; junction bases outside the gene matches: 4. The CDR3 is 14 amino acids. Per the germline V gene, CDR1 is SGHTA and CDR2 is FQGNSA.

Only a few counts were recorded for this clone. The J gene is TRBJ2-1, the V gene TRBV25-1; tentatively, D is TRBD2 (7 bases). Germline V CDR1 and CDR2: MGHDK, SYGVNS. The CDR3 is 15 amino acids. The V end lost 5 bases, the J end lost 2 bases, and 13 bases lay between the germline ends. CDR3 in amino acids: CASSQGGRAYNEQFF. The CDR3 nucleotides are TGTGCCAGCAGTCAAGGGGGGAGGGCCTACAATGAGCAGTTCTTC. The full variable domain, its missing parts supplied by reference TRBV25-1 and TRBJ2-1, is EADIYQTPRYLVIGTGKKITLECSQTMGHDKMYWYQQDPGMELHLIHYSYGVNSTEKGDLSSESTVSRIRTEHFPLTLESARPSHTSQYLCASSQGGRAYNEQFFGPGTRLTVL.

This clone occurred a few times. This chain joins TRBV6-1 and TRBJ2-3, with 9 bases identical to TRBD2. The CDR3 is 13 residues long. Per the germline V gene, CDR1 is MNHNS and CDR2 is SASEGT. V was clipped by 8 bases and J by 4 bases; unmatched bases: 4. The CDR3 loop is CASLAGSPDTQYF. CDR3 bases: TGTGCCAGCCTAGCGGGGTCCCCAGATACGCAGTATTTT.

CDR3 region: CSVIIPSYEQYF. CDR3 bases: TGCAGCGTTATCATCCCAAGCTACGAGCAGTACTTC. The chain employs TRBV29-1 and TRBJ2-7, with D unresolved. Germline V CDR1 and CDR2: SQVTM, ANQGSEA. The CDR3 consists of 12 residues. V was clipped by 5 bases and J by 3 bases, with 11 bases between them.